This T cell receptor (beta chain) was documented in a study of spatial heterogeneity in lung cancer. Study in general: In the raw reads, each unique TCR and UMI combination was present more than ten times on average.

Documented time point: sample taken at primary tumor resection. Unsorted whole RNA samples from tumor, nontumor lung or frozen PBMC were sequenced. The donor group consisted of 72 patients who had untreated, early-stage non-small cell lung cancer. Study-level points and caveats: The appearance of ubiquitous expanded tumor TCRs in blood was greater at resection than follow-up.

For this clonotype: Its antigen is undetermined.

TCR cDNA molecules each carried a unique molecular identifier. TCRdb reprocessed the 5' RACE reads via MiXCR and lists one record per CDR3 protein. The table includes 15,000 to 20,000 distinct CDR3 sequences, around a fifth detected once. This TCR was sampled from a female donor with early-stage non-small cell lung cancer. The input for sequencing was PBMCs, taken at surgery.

This CDR3 is CASSPGVVGGLGNTEAFF. Here the CDR3 DNA reads TGTGCCAGCAGCCCTGGGGTCGTAGGGGGCTTAGGGAACACTGAAGCTTTCTTT. This chain connects TRBV7-9 to TRBJ1-1, with TRBD1 matching over 7 bases. This CDR3 contains 18 residues. J was trimmed by 1 base and V by 5 bases; bases with no gene match: 16. Per germline, CDR1 SEHNR and CDR2 FQNEAQ (reference sequence).